The present TCR beta chain was sequenced within a study of molecular identifiers for immune sequencing clone quantification. Using its own MiXCR run on the PCR reads, TCRdb lists one record per CDR3 protein. Of about 630,000 distinct CDR3 sequences in the sample, roughly 23% were seen once. The V and J ends lost 6 bases and 4 bases respectively, with 13 bases between them. The CDR3 spans 13 residues. Input material: naive CD8+ T cells from blood, with Jurkat cell RNA spiked in. Indicated subset: FACS-sorted CD8+CD4-CCR7+CD45RA+ naive T cells. This clonotype was sampled from a human donor in good health. Some libraries in this study had Jurkat cell RNA spiked in. The V call is TRBV12-3 or TRBV12-4, the J call TRBJ2-7; D not resolved. Here the CDR3 reads CASRLKGRYEQYF. CDR3 bases: TGTGCCAGCAGGCTGAAGGGAAGGTACGAGCAGTACTTC.